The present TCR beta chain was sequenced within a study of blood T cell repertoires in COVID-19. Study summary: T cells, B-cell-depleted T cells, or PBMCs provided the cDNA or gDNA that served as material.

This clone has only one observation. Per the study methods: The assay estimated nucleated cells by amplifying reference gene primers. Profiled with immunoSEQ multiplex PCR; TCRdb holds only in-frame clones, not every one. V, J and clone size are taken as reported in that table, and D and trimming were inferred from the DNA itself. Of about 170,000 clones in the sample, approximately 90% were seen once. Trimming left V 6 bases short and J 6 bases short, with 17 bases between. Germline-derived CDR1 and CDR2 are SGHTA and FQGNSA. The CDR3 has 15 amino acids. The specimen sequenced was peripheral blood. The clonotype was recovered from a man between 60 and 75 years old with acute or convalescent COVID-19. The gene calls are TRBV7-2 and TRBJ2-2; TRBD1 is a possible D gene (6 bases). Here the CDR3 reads CASSFTGTIPGELFF. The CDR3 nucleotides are TGTGCCAGCAGTTTTACCGGGACAATACCCGGGGAGCTGTTTTTT.